This T cell receptor (beta chain) was sequenced during a study of T cell repertoires in cytomegalovirus infection. The CDR3 length is 15 residues. The germline gives CDR1 SGHDN, CDR2 FVKESK. V gave up 3 bases and J gave up 3 bases; unmatched junction bases: 2. In TCRdb, the reads were re-called with MiXCR into one record per CDR3 protein. This sample yields hundreds of thousands of distinct CDR3 sequences, of which roughly 18% are seen a single time; roughly 9% belongs to the top ten. The chain couples TRBV14 to TRBJ2-5; 12 bases fit TRBD2. The sequence came from a human donor in good health (CMV status not recorded). Some clones in this sample may be carry-over from other donors' samples. Input material: PBMCs. This CDR3 is CASSHWTSGKETQYF. CDR3 bases: TGTGCCAGCAGCCATTGGACTAGCGGGAAAGAGACCCAGTACTTC.